The entry that follows covers one T cell receptor (beta chain) sequence. The data were obtained in a study of shared clonotypes between healthy human individuals. Naive CD8 cells lacked CD45RO, underwent positive selection for CCR7 and left out terminally differentiated effector memory CD45RA+ cells. Trimming took off 4 bases at V and 3 bases at J, with 9 bases between the two ends. Germline-derived CDR1 and CDR2 are SGHNT and YYREEE (reference sequence). CDR3 size: 13 residues. Authors' processing steps: ImmunoSEQ supplied junction-only sequences lacking quality scores, so filtering was different. Data came from immunoSEQ multiplex PCR; TCRdb stores just in-frame clones and leaves some out. V and J calls and clone size are as listed in that table; D and trimming were resolved from the DNA. This sample yields around 610,000 clones, of which approximately 96% are seen a single time; about 0.12% belongs to the top ten.

The TCR was taken from a woman younger than 45 in good health. Specimen: naive CD8+ T cells sorted from blood. The chain combines TRBV5-4 with TRBJ2-3; D unresolved. The CDR3 nucleotides are TGTGCCAGCAGCCCGGTAGAGACAGATACGCAGTATTTT. This translates into CASSPVETDTQYF. Full variable domain (remainder filled in from reference TRBV5-4 and TRBJ2-3): ETGVTQSPTHLIKTRGQQVTLRCSSQSGHNTVSWYQQALGQGPQFIFQYYREEENGRGNFPPRFSGLQFPNYSSELNVNALELDDSALYLCASSPVETDTQYFGPGTRLTVL.